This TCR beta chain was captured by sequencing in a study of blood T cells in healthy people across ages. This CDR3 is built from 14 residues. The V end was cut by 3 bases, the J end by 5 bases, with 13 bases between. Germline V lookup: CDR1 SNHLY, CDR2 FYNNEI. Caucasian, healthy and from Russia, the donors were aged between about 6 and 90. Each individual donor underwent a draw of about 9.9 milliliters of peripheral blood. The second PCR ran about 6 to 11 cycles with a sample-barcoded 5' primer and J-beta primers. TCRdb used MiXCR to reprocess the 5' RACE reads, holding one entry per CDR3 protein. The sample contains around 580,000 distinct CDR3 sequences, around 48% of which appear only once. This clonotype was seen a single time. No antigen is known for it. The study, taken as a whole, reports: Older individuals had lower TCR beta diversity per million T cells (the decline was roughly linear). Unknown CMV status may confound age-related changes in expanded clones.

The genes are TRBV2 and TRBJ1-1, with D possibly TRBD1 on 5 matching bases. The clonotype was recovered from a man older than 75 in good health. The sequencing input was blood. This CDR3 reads CASSDQQARTEAFF. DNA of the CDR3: TGTGCCAGCAGTGATCAACAGGCCCGGACTGAAGCTTTCTTT. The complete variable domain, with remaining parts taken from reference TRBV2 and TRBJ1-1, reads EPEVTQTPSHQVTQMGQEVILRCVPISNHLYFYWYRQILGQKVEFLVSFYNNEISEKSEIFDDQFSVERPDGSNFTLKIRSTKLEDSAMYFCASSDQQARTEAFFGQGTRLTVV.